A selection of T cell receptor beta chains follows, all from one sample in a study of T cell responses to AZD1222 COVID-19 vaccine. The method was immunoSEQ multiplex PCR; TCRdb's version includes in-frame clones alone and lacks a portion of them. This table has about 110,000 clones, roughly 90% appearing once. The sample in question was peripheral blood, obtained on day 0 of AZD1222 vaccination. The receptors derive from an adult in good health. The CDR3 runs from the conserved cysteine through the conserved F or W. The D gene is left open where the match is weak. Clone size is given for some rows only: seen once, a few or many times, or a class if the clone is expanded.

V,D,size,J,DNA,CDR3
TRBV19,NA,NA,TRBJ2-7,TGTGCCAGTAGTATAAGAGGCAGGGCCTACGAGCAGTACTTC,CASSIRGRAYEQYF
TRBV5-1,NA,once,TRBJ2-1,TGCGCCAGCAGCTCTCTGAGGAGCGGGTCGGGGGATGAGCAGTTCTTC,CASSSLRSGSGDEQFF
TRBV6-5,NA,NA,TRBJ1-6,TGTGCCAGCGACCCTGGGGGGTTGAATTCACCCCTCCACTTT,CASDPGGLNSPLHF
TRBV29-1,TRBD1,NA,TRBJ2-5,TGCAGCGCCCTGGACAGGGCACAAGAGACCCAGTACTTC,CSALDRAQETQYF
TRBV30,TRBD2,NA,TRBJ2-7,TGTGCCTGGAGTCCGGGACTAGCAAATGCCTACGAGCAGTACTTC,CAWSPGLANAYEQYF
TRBV11-1,TRBD2,once,TRBJ2-4,TGTGCCAGCAGCTTAAGCGGGAGAGCGCTAAACATTCAGTACTTC,CASSLSGRALNIQYF
TRBV4-3,NA,NA,TRBJ1-6,TGCGCCAGCAGCCTTGGTGACAATAATTCACCCCTCCACTTT,CASSLGDNNSPLHF
TRBV14,NA,NA,TRBJ1-2,TGTGCCAGCAGCCAAGAGAGGTTTAACTATGGCTACACCTTC,CASSQERFNYGYTF
TRBV9,TRBD2,NA,TRBJ2-1,TGTGCCAGCAGCGCGAGCGGGGGCTCCTACAATGAGCAGTTCTTC,CASSASGGSYNEQFF
TRBV3-1/TRBV3-2,TRBD1,NA,TRBJ2-5,TGTGCCAGCAGCCCCCCCCCTGGGACAGAGAAAGAGACCCAGTACTTC,CASSPPPGTEKETQYF
TRBV20-1,NA,NA,TRBJ1-1,TGCAGTGCTAGAGTTATACCTGAAGCTTTCTTT,CSARVIPEAFF
TRBV25-1,TRBD1,NA,TRBJ1-4,TGTGCCAGCAGTGAATCCGGGACAGGGGTTGAAAAACTGTTTTTT,CASSESGTGVEKLFF
TRBV7-3,NA,NA,TRBJ2-7,TGTGCCAGCAGCTTTGGCCCTCTCGTCGGACGGAACTACGAGCAGTACTTC,CASSFGPLVGRNYEQYF
TRBV19,TRBD2,NA,TRBJ2-2,TGTGCCAGTAGTATCGGCGGGGGGGCGCGTAAAACCGGGGAGCTGTTTTTT,CASSIGGGARKTGELFF
TRBV13,NA,once,TRBJ2-7,TGTGCCAGCAGAAAGACGGACACCTCCTACGAGCAGTACTTC,CASRKTDTSYEQYF
TRBV2,NA,NA,TRBJ2-3,TGTGCCAGCAGGCCCAGGGGAATAGCAGATACGCAGTATTTT,CASRPRGIADTQYF
TRBV9,NA,few,TRBJ2-5,TGTGCCAGCAGCGCTACCGGGACGCCAAAAGAGACCCAGTACTTC,CASSATGTPKETQYF
TRBV27,NA,NA,TRBJ2-2,TGTGCCAGCAGTGGGTTAAGGGCGGGGCTGAACACCGGGGAGCTGTTTTTT,CASSGLRAGLNTGELFF
TRBV5-4,NA,NA,TRBJ1-1,TGTGCCAGCAGCTTGGATCCCAGGGAAGCTTTCTTT,CASSLDPREAFF
TRBV19,NA,NA,TRBJ2-2,TGTGCCAGTAGCCCCATAAACACCGGGGAGCTGTTTTTT,CASSPINTGELFF
TRBV9,NA,NA,TRBJ2-2,TGTGCCAGCAGCGTAAGAACAGGGCCATACACCGGGGAGCTGTTTTTT,CASSVRTGPYTGELFF
TRBV24-1,TRBD1,NA,TRBJ1-2,TGTGCCACCAGTGGGACAGGGAGTGGCTACACCTTC,CATSGTGSGYTF
TRBV7-9,NA,NA,TRBJ2-2,TGTGCCAGCAGCTTAAACGTACTGGGGTACACCGGGGAGCTGTTTTTT,CASSLNVLGYTGELFF
TRBV19,NA,NA,TRBJ1-4,TGTGCCAGTAGTTTGGCGCGGGACGAAAAACTGTTTTTT,CASSLARDEKLFF
TRBV6-5,NA,NA,TRBJ1-1,TGTGCCAGCAGTTACCAGGGATTTATGAACACTGAAGCTTTCTTT,CASSYQGFMNTEAFF
TRBV2,NA,once,TRBJ2-5,TGTGCCAGCAGTGAAGTGGAGACCCAGTACTTC,CASSEVETQYF
TRBV9,TRBD1,NA,TRBJ2-2,TGTGCCAGCAGCGTCGGGCGACAGGGGGCTTACACCGGGGAGCTGTTTTTT,CASSVGRQGAYTGELFF
TRBV3-1/TRBV3-2,TRBD1,NA,TRBJ2-2,TGTGCCAGCAGCCTCGGACAGGGGAACACCGGGGAGCTGTTTTTT,CASSLGQGNTGELFF
TRBV7-3,NA,NA,TRBJ1-1,TGTGCCAGCAGCTTACGGGGCGGCACTGAAGCTTTCTTT,CASSLRGGTEAFF
TRBV5-1,TRBD2,once,TRBJ2-4,TGCGCCAGCAGCTTACGTGCCAGCGGGACGAACATTCAGTACTTC,CASSLRASGTNIQYF
TRBV7-2,TRBD2,once,TRBJ2-1,TGTGCCAGCAGCTTAGTTACCGGGACTAGCGGGAGGGCCAATGAGCAGTTCTTC,CASSLVTGTSGRANEQFF
TRBV6-2/TRBV6-3,TRBD1,NA,TRBJ1-2,TGTGCCAGCAGTACGGGACAGAACTATGGCTACACCTTC,CASSTGQNYGYTF
TRBV28,NA,NA,TRBJ1-4,TGTGCCAGCAGCTTTGACAGAAATGAAAAACTGTTTTTT,CASSFDRNEKLFF
TRBV24-1,NA,NA,TRBJ2-1,TGTGCCACCACCGAGGGAACAGGTCCCTACAATGAGCAGTTCTTC,CATTEGTGPYNEQFF
TRBV11-2,NA,NA,TRBJ1-1,TGTGCCAGCAGCTTAACAGGGAACACTGAAGCTTTCTTT,CASSLTGNTEAFF
TRBV11-2,NA,NA,TRBJ2-7,TGTGCCAGCAGCTTAGAGTACGAGCAGTACTTC,CASSLEYEQYF
TRBV10-1,TRBD1,NA,TRBJ1-1,TGCGCCAGCAAAGGGACAGGGGGCGCGAGGAACACTGAAGCTTTCTTT,CASKGTGGARNTEAFF
TRBV6-6,TRBD1,NA,TRBJ1-2,TGTGCCAGCAGTCGACAGGGGGTCGGAGGCTACACCTTC,CASSRQGVGGYTF
TRBV7-2,NA,NA,TRBJ1-1,TGTGCCAGCAGCTTATGGGGGGCTCGGAACACTGAAGCTTTCTTT,CASSLWGARNTEAFF
TRBV24-1,NA,NA,TRBJ1-2,TGTGCCACCAACAGGGAATATGGCTACACCTTC,CATNREYGYTF
TRBV4-3,NA,NA,TRBJ1-2,TGCGCCAGCAGCCATTACTATGGCTACACCTTC,CASSHYYGYTF
TRBV4-3,TRBD2,NA,TRBJ2-2,TGCGCCAGCAGCCAACAAACACCACCTAGCGGGAGGGCCATCGGGAACACCGGGGAGCTGTTTTTT,CASSQQTPPSGRAIGNTGELFF
TRBV9,NA,NA,TRBJ2-2,TGTGCCAGCAGCGTAGCTGGGACGGTCACCGGGGAGCTGTTTTTT,CASSVAGTVTGELFF
TRBV7-2,NA,NA,TRBJ1-5,TGTGCCAGCAGCTTCAACAGGGATCAGCCCCAGCATTTT,CASSFNRDQPQHF